This entry describes one T cell receptor beta chain. The data originate from a study of Ad26.COV2.S vaccination and SARS-CoV-2 variants. Study in general: Administration of Ad26.COV2.S was intramuscular, either once or twice 56 days apart.

Clones were read by immunoSEQ multiplex PCR, and TCRdb kept only the in-frame ones, dropping some. The data show about 250,000 clones, around 85% seen once. Trimming took 0 bases from V and 5 from J, leaving 13 bases between them. CDR3 length: 15 residues. Germline V gene lookup returns CDR1 SGDLS and CDR2 YYNGEE. As to treatment: around 19 received Ad26.COV2.S at low or high dose, single or two shots; about 5 received placebo; per-sample allocation not given. Repertoires come from day 63 after the first vaccine or placebo injection. The donor's status was that of an adult aged 18-55 years in Boston. The chain employs TRBV9 and TRBJ2-3; D is tentatively TRBD1 or TRBD2 (6 bases each). The TCR was taken from a person between 18 and 65 years old who received the Ad26.COV2.S COVID-19 vaccine or a placebo. Sequenced material: peripheral blood, taken in a trial of Ad26.COV2.S vaccine versus placebo. CDR3 nucleotide sequence: TGTGCCAGCAGCGTAGATGGGGGGCGAATAGATACGCAGTATTTT. This gives the protein CASSVDGGRIDTQYF.